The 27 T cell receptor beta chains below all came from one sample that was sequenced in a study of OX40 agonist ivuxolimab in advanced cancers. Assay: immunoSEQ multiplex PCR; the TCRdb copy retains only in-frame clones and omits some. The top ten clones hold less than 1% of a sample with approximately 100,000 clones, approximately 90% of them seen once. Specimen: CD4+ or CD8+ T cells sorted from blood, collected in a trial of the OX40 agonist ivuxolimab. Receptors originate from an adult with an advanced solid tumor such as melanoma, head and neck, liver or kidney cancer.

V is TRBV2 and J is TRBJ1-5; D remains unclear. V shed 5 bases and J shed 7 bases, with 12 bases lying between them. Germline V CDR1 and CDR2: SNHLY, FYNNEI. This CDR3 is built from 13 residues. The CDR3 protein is CASSREGLQPQHF. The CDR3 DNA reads TGTGCCAGCAGTCGAGAGGGATTACAGCCCCAGCATTTT.

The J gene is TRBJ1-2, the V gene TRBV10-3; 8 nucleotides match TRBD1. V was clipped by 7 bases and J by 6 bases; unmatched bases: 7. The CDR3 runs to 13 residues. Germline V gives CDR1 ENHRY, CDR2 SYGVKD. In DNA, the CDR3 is TGTGCCATCAACGACAGGGGATTCGATGGCTACACCTTC. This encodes CAINDRGFDGYTF.

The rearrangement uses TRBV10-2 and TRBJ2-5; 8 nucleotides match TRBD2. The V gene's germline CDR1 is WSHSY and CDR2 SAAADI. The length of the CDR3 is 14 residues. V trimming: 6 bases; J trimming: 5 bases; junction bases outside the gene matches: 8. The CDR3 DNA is TGCGCCAGCAGACCCTCGGGGGGGCCCGAGACCCAGTACTTC. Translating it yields CASRPSGGPETQYF.

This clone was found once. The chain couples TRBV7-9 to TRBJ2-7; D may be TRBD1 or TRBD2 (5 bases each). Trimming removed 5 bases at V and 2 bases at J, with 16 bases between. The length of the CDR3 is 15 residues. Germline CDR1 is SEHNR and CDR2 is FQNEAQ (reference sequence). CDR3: CASSAGTRPPYEQYF. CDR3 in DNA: TGTGCCAGCAGCGCCGGGACCAGACCTCCCTACGAGCAGTACTTC.

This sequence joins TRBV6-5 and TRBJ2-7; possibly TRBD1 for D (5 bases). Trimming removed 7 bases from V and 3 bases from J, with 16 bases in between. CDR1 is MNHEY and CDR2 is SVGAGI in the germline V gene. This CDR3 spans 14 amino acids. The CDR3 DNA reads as TGTGCCAGCAACCCGACAGAAACGGTCTACGAGCAGTACTTC. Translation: CASNPTETVYEQYF.

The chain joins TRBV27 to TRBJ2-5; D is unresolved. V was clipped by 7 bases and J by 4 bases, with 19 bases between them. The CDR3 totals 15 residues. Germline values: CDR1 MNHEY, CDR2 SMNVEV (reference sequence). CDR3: CASKLGSSPRETQYF. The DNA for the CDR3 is TGTGCCAGCAAACTTGGCAGCTCCCCTCGAGAGACCCAGTACTTC.

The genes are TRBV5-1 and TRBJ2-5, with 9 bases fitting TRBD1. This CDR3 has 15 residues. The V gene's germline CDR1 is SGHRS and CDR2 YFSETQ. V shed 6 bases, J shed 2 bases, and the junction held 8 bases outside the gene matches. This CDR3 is CASNSVGTGQETQYF. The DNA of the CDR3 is TGCGCCAGCAACAGTGTTGGGACAGGGCAAGAGACCCAGTACTTC.

The CDR3 loop is CASSGAGTRDNEQFF. In DNA, the CDR3 is TGTGCCAGCAGCGGGGCCGGGACTAGGGACAATGAGCAGTTCTTC. V usage is TRBV28 and J usage is TRBJ2-1; 8 bases agree with TRBD2. Germline values: CDR1 MDHEN, CDR2 SYDVKM. There are 15 residues in the CDR3. V trimming: 6 bases; J trimming: 5 bases; junction bases outside the gene matches: 9.

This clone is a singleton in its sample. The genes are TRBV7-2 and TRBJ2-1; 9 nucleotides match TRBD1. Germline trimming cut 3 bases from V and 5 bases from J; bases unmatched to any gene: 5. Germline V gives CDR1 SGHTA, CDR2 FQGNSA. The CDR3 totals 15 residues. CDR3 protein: CASSFHRGQNNEQFF. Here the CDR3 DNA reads TGTGCCAGCAGCTTTCACAGGGGGCAGAACAATGAGCAGTTCTTC.

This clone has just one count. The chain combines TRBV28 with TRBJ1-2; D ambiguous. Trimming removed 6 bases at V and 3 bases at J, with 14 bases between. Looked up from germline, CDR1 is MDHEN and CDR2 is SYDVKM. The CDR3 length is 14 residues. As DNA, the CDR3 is TGTGCCAGCAGGGGTACCGGGCCCTACTATGGCTACACCTTC. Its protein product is CASRGTGPYYGYTF.

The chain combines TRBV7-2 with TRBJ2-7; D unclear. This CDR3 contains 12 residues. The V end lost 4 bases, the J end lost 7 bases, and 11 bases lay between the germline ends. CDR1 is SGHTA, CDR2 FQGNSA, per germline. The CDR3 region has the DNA TGTGCCAGCAGCTATCCTTCAAGGGAGCAGTACTTC. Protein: CASSYPSREQYF. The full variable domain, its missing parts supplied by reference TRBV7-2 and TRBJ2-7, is GAGVSQSPSNKVTEKGKDVELRCDPISGHTALYWYRQSLGQGLEFLIYFQGNSAPDKSGLPSDRFSAERTGGSVSTLTIQRTQQEDSAVYLCASSYPSREQYFGPGTRLTVT.

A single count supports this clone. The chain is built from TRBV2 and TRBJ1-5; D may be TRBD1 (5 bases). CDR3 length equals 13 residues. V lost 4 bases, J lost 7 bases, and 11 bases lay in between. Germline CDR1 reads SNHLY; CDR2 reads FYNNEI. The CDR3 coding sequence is TGTGCCAGCAGTGGGACAAGGTCCCAGCCCCAGCATTTT. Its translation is CASSGTRSQPQHF.

CDR3 DNA: TGTGCCAGCAGTTTCCCACAGGGGTTTAAGGGCACCGGGGAGCTGTTTTTT. Encoded protein: CASSFPQGFKGTGELFF. The chain employs TRBV28 and TRBJ2-2; 7 bases agree with TRBD1. The CDR3 loop spans 17 amino acids. Per the germline V gene, CDR1 is MDHEN and CDR2 is SYDVKM. V dropped 3 bases and J dropped 4; count of bases not matched to a gene: 11. Variable domain in full (rest from reference TRBV28 and TRBJ2-2): DVKVTQSSRYLVKRTGEKVFLECVQDMDHENMFWYRQDPGLGLRLIYFSYDVKMKEKGDIPEGYSVSREKKERFSLILESASTNQTSMYLCASSFPQGFKGTGELFFGEGSRLTVL.

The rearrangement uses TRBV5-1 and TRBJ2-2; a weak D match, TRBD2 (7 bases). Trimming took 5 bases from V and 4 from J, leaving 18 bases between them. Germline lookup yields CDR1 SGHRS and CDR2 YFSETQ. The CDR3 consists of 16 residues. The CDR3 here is CASSIGRGTLTGELFF. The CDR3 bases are TGCGCCAGCAGTATTGGGAGGGGGACTCTCACCGGGGAGCTGTTTTTT.

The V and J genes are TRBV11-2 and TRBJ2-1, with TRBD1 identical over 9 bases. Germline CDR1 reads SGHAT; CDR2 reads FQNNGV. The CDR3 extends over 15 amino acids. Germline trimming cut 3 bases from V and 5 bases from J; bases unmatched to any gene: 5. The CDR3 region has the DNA TGTGCCAGCAGCTTCGGACAGGGGAGCCACAATGAGCAGTTCTTC. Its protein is CASSFGQGSHNEQFF.

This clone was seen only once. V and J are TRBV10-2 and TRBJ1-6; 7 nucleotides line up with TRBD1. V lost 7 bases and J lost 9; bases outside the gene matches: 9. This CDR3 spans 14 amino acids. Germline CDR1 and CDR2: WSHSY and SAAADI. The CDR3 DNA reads TGCGCCAGCAACAGACAGGGAAACTCTTCACCCCTCCACTTT. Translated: CASNRQGNSSPLHF.

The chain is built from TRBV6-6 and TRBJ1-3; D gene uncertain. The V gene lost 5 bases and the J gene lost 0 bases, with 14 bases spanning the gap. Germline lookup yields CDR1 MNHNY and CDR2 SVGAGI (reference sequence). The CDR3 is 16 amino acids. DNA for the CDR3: TGTGCCAGCAGTCGACCGGGGTTGCGCTCTGGAAACACCATATATTTT. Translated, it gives CASSRPGLRSGNTIYF.

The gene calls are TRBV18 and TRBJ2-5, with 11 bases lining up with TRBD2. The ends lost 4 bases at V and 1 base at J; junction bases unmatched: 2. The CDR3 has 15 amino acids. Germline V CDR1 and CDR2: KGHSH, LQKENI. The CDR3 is CASSRTSGSQETQYF. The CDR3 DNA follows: TGTGCCAGCTCACGGACTAGCGGGTCCCAAGAGACCCAGTACTTC.

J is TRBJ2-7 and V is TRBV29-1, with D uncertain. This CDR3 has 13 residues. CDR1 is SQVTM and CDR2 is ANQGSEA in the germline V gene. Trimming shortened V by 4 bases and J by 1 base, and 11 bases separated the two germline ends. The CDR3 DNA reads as TGCAGCGTTGGGCCAGGCGCTTCCTACGAGCAGTACTTC. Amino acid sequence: CSVGPGASYEQYF.

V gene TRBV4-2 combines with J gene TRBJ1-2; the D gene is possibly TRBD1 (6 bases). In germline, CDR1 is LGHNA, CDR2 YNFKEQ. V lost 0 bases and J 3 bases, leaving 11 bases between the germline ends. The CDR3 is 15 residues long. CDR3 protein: CASSQDPAGDYGYTF. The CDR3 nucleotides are TGTGCCAGCAGCCAAGATCCAGCAGGGGACTATGGCTACACCTTC.

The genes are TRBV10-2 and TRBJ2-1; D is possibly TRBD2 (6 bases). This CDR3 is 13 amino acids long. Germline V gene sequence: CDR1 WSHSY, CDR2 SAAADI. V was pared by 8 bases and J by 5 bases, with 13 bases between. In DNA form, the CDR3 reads TGCGCCAGCGGCCGGGACTCTGACAATGAGCAGTTCTTC. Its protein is CASGRDSDNEQFF.

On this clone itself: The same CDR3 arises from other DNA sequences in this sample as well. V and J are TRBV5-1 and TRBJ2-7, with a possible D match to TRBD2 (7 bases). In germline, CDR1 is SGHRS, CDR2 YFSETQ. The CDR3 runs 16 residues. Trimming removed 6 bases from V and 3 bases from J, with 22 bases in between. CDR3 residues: CASKPRAGGAVYEQYF. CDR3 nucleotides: TGCGCCAGCAAACCCAGAGCTGGGGGGGCGGTCTACGAGCAGTACTTC.

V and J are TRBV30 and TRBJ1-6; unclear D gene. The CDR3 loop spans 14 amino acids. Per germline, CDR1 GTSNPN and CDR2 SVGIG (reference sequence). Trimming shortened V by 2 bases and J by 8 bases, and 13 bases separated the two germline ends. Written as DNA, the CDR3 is TGTGCCTGGAGTCGGACGATGGGCTATTCACCCCTCCACTTT. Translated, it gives CAWSRTMGYSPLHF. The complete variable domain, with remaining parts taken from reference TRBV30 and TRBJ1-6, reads SQTIHQWPATLVQPVGSPLSLECTVEGTSNPNLYWYRQAAGRGLQLLFYSVGIGQISSEVPQNLSASRPQDRQFILSSKKLLLSDSGFYLCAWSRTMGYSPLHFGNGTRLTVT.

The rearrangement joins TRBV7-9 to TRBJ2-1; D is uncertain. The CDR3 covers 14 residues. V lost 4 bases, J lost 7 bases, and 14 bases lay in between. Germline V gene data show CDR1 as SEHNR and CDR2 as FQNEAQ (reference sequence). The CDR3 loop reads CASSSEIGRNEQFF. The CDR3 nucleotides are TGTGCCAGCAGCTCAGAGATAGGGCGGAATGAGCAGTTCTTC.

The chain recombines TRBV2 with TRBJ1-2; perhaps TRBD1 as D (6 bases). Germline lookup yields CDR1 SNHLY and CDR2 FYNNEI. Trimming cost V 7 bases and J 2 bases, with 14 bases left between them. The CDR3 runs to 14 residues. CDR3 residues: CASTQQTGNYGYTF. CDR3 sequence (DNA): TGTGCCAGCACCCAGCAAACAGGGAACTATGGCTACACCTTC.

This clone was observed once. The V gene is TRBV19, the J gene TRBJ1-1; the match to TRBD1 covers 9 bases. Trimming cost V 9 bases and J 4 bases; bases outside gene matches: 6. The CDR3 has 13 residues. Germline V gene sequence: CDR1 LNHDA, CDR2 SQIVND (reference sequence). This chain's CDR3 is CASKQGASTEAFF. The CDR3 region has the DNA TGTGCCAGCAAACAGGGGGCGTCCACTGAAGCTTTCTTT.

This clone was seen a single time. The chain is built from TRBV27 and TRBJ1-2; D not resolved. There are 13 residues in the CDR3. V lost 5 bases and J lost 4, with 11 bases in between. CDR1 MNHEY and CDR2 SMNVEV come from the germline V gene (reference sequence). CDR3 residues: CASSQHGIYGYTF. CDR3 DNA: TGTGCCAGCAGTCAGCACGGTATCTATGGCTACACCTTC.